This T cell receptor beta chain was recorded in a study of siplizumab effects on memory and regulatory T cells (dated by TCRdb to between 2019 and 2020). Study-level background: The study examined how the anti-CD2 antibody siplizumab affects alloreactive T-cell subsets in allogeneic mixed lymphocyte reactions built from human PBMCs.

Overall study outcomes, separate from this receptor: About 75-95% of proliferating CD4+ or CD8+ clones could not be given a naive or memory phenotype. Siplizumab significantly lowered the cumulative frequency of alloreactive sequences that could be traced to unstimulated CD4+ memory T cells. Greater diversity appeared to be present in unstimulated naive T cells than in memory T cells, and a substantial contribution to the alloresponse seemed to be made by naive cells. The suppressive function of proliferating Tregs from siplizumab cultures was not functionally confirmed. Because sequences at frequencies below about 10^-5 were poorly captured, only a minor fraction of alloreactive clones could be mapped back to unstimulated subsets. In reactions with siplizumab, an average of about 69% of mappable alloreactive CD4+ clones were Treg-derived, compared with roughly 27% in control reactions.

Of note for this clone: What antigen it recognizes has not been identified. No clone much larger than this one lies a single base away; base qualities are absent.

TCRbeta CDR3 sequencing was performed on sorted unstimulated T cells and on proliferating T cells recovered from mixed lymphocyte reactions. Fresh whole blood from roughly 10 HLA-typed healthy donors was used to isolate PBMCs. To map where alloreactive clones came from, CD4+ regulatory T cells in the unstimulated state were FACS-sorted. There are 17 amino acids in the CDR3, from cysteine to phenylalanine inclusive. Only the CDR3 DNA is retained, 51 bases long and in frame from the first base. From the germline V gene (reference sequence), CDR1 is SGHNT and CDR2 is YYREEE. Relative to germline, V is missing 1 base and J is missing 7 bases, with 13 bases of the junction outside any gene match. Library construction relied on the immunoSEQ multiplex PCR assay. The deep sequencing platform assayed approximately 100,000 TCR templates per sample. Genomic DNA extracted from sorted T cells was used for TCRbeta CDR3 sequencing. The paper's data handling went like this. The R programming language was used for clonal analysis of the TCRbeta CDR3 data. Alloreactive CD4+ and CD8+ clones were defined by comparing unstimulated samples with post-reaction CFSE-low samples. By matching sequences to the repertoires of sorted unstimulated Treg and non-Treg cells, each alloreactive CD4+ clone was assigned a regulatory or non-regulatory origin. TCRdb provides this immuneACCESS table in a form limited to in-frame rearrangements. Some clones are lacking; in checked studies, under half of them reflect an unresolved V gene, and why the rest are absent is not known. D and trimming come from the DNA, and the V and J calls and clone size come from that table. In all, the sample holds 80,000 to 130,000 clones, and around 94% of those were seen once. The ten biggest clones cover around 0.6% of the sample.

The V gene is TRBV5-4 and the J gene is TRBJ2-1, with 8 bases matching TRBD2. The specimen was Tregs sorted from blood. The sequence was collected from a human donor in good health. The nucleotide sequence is given as TGTGCCAGCAGCTTGAGGACGGGAGGGCCTTTATTAAATGAGCAGTTCTTC. Its amino acids are CASSLRTGGPLLNEQFF.